This T cell receptor (beta chain) stems from a study of blood T cell repertoires in COVID-19. Study at large: Sources were T cells, B-cell-depleted T cells, or PBMCs; the material itself was cDNA or gDNA.

As originally analysed: Amplifying reference gene primers gave estimates of nucleated cell counts. Method: immunoSEQ multiplex PCR; TCRdb's copy keeps in-frame clones and lacks some. V and J calls and clone size are those listed in that table; D and trimming were worked out from the DNA. The sample has about 110,000 clones; more than 75% are singletons. The receptor was derived from a woman in her 50s with acute or convalescent COVID-19. The sample comprised peripheral blood.

DNA for the CDR3: TGTGCCAGCACCCGACAGGGCACAGATACGCAGTATTTT. Amino acids: CASTRQGTDTQYF. The chain recombines TRBV2 with TRBJ2-3; D possibly corresponds to TRBD1 (6 bases). Germline CDR1 reads SNHLY; CDR2 reads FYNNEI. CDR3 length equals 13 residues. V lost 7 bases and J lost 1, with 9 bases in between.